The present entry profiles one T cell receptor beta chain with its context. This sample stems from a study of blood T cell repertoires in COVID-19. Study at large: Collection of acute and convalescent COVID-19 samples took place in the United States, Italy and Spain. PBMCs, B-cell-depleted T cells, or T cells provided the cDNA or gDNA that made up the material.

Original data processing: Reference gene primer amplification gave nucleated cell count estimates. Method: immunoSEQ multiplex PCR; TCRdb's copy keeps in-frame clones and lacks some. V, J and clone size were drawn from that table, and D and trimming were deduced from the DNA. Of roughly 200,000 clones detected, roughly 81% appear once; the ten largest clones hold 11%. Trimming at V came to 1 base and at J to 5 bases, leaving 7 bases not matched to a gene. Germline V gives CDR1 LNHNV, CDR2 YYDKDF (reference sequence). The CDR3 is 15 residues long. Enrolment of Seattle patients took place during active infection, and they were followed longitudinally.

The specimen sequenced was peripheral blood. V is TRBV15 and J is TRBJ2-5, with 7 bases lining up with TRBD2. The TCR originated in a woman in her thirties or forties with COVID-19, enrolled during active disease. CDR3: CATSRAPAGRETQYF. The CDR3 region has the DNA TGTGCCACCAGCAGAGCACCGGCCGGGAGGGAGACCCAGTACTTC.